A selection of T cell receptor beta chains follows, all from one sample in a study of regulatory T cells in long-lasting Graves disease. TCRdb called the multiplex PCR reads again in MiXCR, with one record for every CDR3 protein. The sample lists about 660,000 distinct CDR3 sequences; 25% to 35% were seen once. Sequencing used peripheral blood mononuclear cells (PBMCs), obtained when the disease was refractory, from a patient treated with antithyroid drugs. These receptors were collected from a female donor with Graves disease. Both conserved end residues are part of each CDR3. A D gene is named only where the DNA matches it firmly. Size tells how often a clone was seen (once, few, many) or the class of an expanded clone, and some rows leave it out.

D gene: TRBD2
CDR3 length: 15
V gene: TRBV7-2
clone size: NA
J gene: TRBJ2-7
CDR3 protein: CASSPTLRGGYEQYF
CDR3 DNA: TGTGCCAGCAGCCCGACCCTTCGCGGGGGATACGAGCAGTACTTC

D gene: NA
CDR3 length: 14
V gene: TRBV18
clone size: NA
J gene: TRBJ1-1
CDR3 protein: CASSRNDRSTEAFF
CDR3 DNA: TGTGCCAGCTCACGCAATGACAGGTCCACTGAAGCTTTCTTT

D gene: NA
CDR3 length: 15
V gene: TRBV20-1
clone size: NA
J gene: TRBJ1-5
CDR3 protein: CSANREYNSNQPQHF
CDR3 DNA: TGCAGTGCTAACAGGGAATACAATAGCAATCAGCCCCAGCATTTT

D gene: TRBD2
CDR3 length: 17
V gene: TRBV20-1
clone size: NA
J gene: TRBJ2-2
CDR3 protein: CSATTGTSGRNTGELFF
CDR3 DNA: TGCAGTGCTACTACCGGGACTAGCGGGAGGAACACCGGGGAGCTGTTTTTT

D gene: NA
CDR3 length: 12
V gene: TRBV28
clone size: NA
J gene: TRBJ1-2
CDR3 protein: CASRGAPYGYTF
CDR3 DNA: TGTGCCAGCAGAGGGGCCCCCTATGGCTACACCTTC

D gene: TRBD1
CDR3 length: 17
V gene: TRBV12-3/TRBV12-4
clone size: NA
J gene: TRBJ2-7
CDR3 protein: CASSPASYGTGGDEQYF
CDR3 DNA: TGTGCCAGCTCACCCGCCTCCTACGGGACAGGGGGTGACGAGCAGTACTTC

D gene: NA
CDR3 length: 16
V gene: TRBV5-4
clone size: NA
J gene: TRBJ2-7
CDR3 protein: CASSLGIGVTTYEQYF
CDR3 DNA: TGTGCCAGCAGCTTGGGTATAGGGGTTACCACCTACGAGCAGTACTTC

D gene: NA
CDR3 length: 16
V gene: TRBV24-1
clone size: few
J gene: TRBJ2-1
CDR3 protein: CATSESGPGHYNEQFF
CDR3 DNA: TGTGCCACCAGTGAATCCGGACCCGGACACTACAATGAGCAGTTCTTC

D gene: TRBD2
CDR3 length: 15
V gene: TRBV29-1
clone size: NA
J gene: TRBJ2-1
CDR3 protein: CSVEGGAGSTNEQFF
CDR3 DNA: TGCAGCGTTGAGGGAGGGGCGGGATCCACAAATGAGCAGTTCTTC

D gene: TRBD1
CDR3 length: 16
V gene: TRBV27
clone size: few
J gene: TRBJ1-4
CDR3 protein: CASSAGQFRANEKLFF
CDR3 DNA: TGTGCCAGCAGTGCGGGACAGTTCCGGGCTAATGAAAAACTGTTTTTT

D gene: NA
CDR3 length: 13
V gene: TRBV12-3/TRBV12-4
clone size: NA
J gene: TRBJ1-1
CDR3 protein: CASSPTILAEAFF
CDR3 DNA: TGTGCCAGCAGTCCGACAATACTTGCTGAAGCTTTCTTT

D gene: TRBD1
CDR3 length: 14
V gene: TRBV7-6
clone size: many
J gene: TRBJ1-2
CDR3 protein: CASSSRTGSYGYTF
CDR3 DNA: TGTGCCAGCAGCTCAAGGACAGGGAGCTATGGCTACACCTTC

D gene: NA
CDR3 length: 14
V gene: TRBV20-1
clone size: few
J gene: TRBJ1-6
CDR3 protein: CSARENRYNSPLHF
CDR3 DNA: TGCAGTGCTAGGGAAAATCGATATAATTCACCCCTCCACTTT

D gene: TRBD1
CDR3 length: 16
V gene: TRBV10-3
clone size: NA
J gene: TRBJ1-1
CDR3 protein: CAISDSAQGANTEAFF
CDR3 DNA: TGTGCCATCAGTGATTCAGCTCAGGGGGCGAACACTGAAGCTTTCTTT

D gene: TRBD2
CDR3 length: 14
V gene: TRBV7-2
clone size: few
J gene: TRBJ2-5
CDR3 protein: CASSFTAGVETQYF
CDR3 DNA: TGTGCCAGCAGCTTCACAGCGGGAGTGGAGACCCAGTACTTC

D gene: TRBD2
CDR3 length: 15
V gene: TRBV30
clone size: few
J gene: TRBJ2-7
CDR3 protein: CAWSVGLAAHYEQYF
CDR3 DNA: TGTGCCTGGAGTGTTGGGCTAGCGGCACACTACGAGCAGTACTTC

D gene: TRBD1
CDR3 length: 15
V gene: TRBV5-1
clone size: NA
J gene: TRBJ1-4
CDR3 protein: CASSSTRDRDEKLFF
CDR3 DNA: TGCGCCAGCAGCTCCACCCGGGACAGGGATGAAAAACTGTTTTTT

D gene: NA
CDR3 length: 8
V gene: TRBV29-1
clone size: NA
J gene: TRBJ1-1
CDR3 protein: CSVGYAFF
CDR3 DNA: TGCAGCGTTGGTTATGCTTTCTTT

D gene: TRBD1
CDR3 length: 15
V gene: TRBV11-2
clone size: few
J gene: TRBJ1-1
CDR3 protein: CASSPWTGLSTEAFF
CDR3 DNA: TGTGCCAGCAGCCCCTGGACAGGGTTGAGCACTGAAGCTTTCTTT

D gene: NA
CDR3 length: 15
V gene: TRBV5-1
clone size: once
J gene: TRBJ2-7
CDR3 protein: CASSLDLGGRVEQYF
CDR3 DNA: TGCGCCAGCAGCTTGGACCTCGGGGGTCGGGTCGAGCAGTACTTC

D gene: TRBD2
CDR3 length: 15
V gene: TRBV13
clone size: few
J gene: TRBJ2-7
CDR3 protein: CASSTGTSGPGEQYF
CDR3 DNA: TGTGCCAGCAGCACCGGGACTAGCGGTCCGGGCGAGCAGTACTTC

D gene: NA
CDR3 length: 14
V gene: TRBV20-1
clone size: NA
J gene: TRBJ1-1
CDR3 protein: CSADRGTVNTEAFF
CDR3 DNA: TGCAGTGCGGATAGAGGGACGGTGAACACTGAAGCTTTCTTT

D gene: NA
CDR3 length: 14
V gene: TRBV24-1
clone size: NA
J gene: TRBJ1-5
CDR3 protein: CATSDFYSNQPQHF
CDR3 DNA: TGTGCCACCAGTGATTTTTATAGCAATCAGCCCCAGCATTTT

D gene: TRBD1
CDR3 length: 17
V gene: TRBV11-2
clone size: NA
J gene: TRBJ1-6
CDR3 protein: CASSLVSGTGYNSPLHF
CDR3 DNA: TGTGCCAGCAGCTTAGTATCGGGGACAGGGTATAATTCACCCCTCCACTTT

D gene: NA
CDR3 length: 14
V gene: TRBV12-3/TRBV12-4
clone size: few
J gene: TRBJ1-1
CDR3 protein: CASSPRTRGTEAFF
CDR3 DNA: TGTGCCAGCAGTCCCCGGACCAGGGGCACTGAAGCTTTCTTT

D gene: TRBD2
CDR3 length: 15
V gene: TRBV7-9
clone size: many
J gene: TRBJ2-5
CDR3 protein: CASSPLAGLQETQYF
CDR3 DNA: TGTGCCAGCAGCCCTCTAGCGGGCCTGCAAGAGACCCAGTACTTC

D gene: NA
CDR3 length: 15
V gene: TRBV11-2
clone size: many
J gene: TRBJ2-5
CDR3 protein: CASSLGRPGQETQYF
CDR3 DNA: TGTGCCAGCAGCTTAGGAAGGCCAGGCCAAGAGACCCAGTACTTC

D gene: NA
CDR3 length: 12
V gene: TRBV7-2
clone size: NA
J gene: TRBJ2-7
CDR3 protein: CASSQLGYEQYF
CDR3 DNA: TGTGCCAGCAGCCAACTGGGATACGAGCAGTACTTC

D gene: TRBD1
CDR3 length: 12
V gene: TRBV6-1
clone size: NA
J gene: TRBJ1-4
CDR3 protein: CASSPGGGKLFF
CDR3 DNA: TGTGCCAGCAGTCCAGGGGGCGGAAAACTGTTTTTT

D gene: NA
CDR3 length: 16
V gene: TRBV27
clone size: NA
J gene: TRBJ2-6
CDR3 protein: CASSLRGIPGANVLTF
CDR3 DNA: TGTGCCAGCAGTTTAAGGGGTATCCCCGGGGCCAACGTCCTGACTTTC

D gene: NA
CDR3 length: 13
V gene: TRBV5-1
clone size: many
J gene: TRBJ2-2
CDR3 protein: CASSLPPSGELFF
CDR3 DNA: TGCGCCAGCAGCCTACCACCTAGTGGGGAGCTGTTTTTT

D gene: TRBD1
CDR3 length: 16
V gene: TRBV4-1
clone size: NA
J gene: TRBJ1-4
CDR3 protein: CASGPLTGTGIEKLFF
CDR3 DNA: TGCGCCAGCGGACCTCTGACAGGGACGGGAATTGAAAAACTGTTTTTT

D gene: TRBD1
CDR3 length: 19
V gene: TRBV7-2
clone size: few
J gene: TRBJ1-3
CDR3 protein: CASSSYWPDRGQSGNTIYF
CDR3 DNA: TGTGCCAGCAGCTCCTATTGGCCGGACAGGGGGCAATCTGGAAACACCATATATTTT

D gene: TRBD1
CDR3 length: 13
V gene: TRBV5-1
clone size: NA
J gene: TRBJ1-6
CDR3 protein: CASRTGENSPLHF
CDR3 DNA: TGCGCCAGCAGGACAGGGGAAAATTCACCCCTCCACTTT